This TCR beta chain was sequenced during a study of human T cells and chemical hapten exposure. Within the library, unique molecular identifiers were attached to each individual cDNA molecule. TCRdb reprocessed the 5' RACE reads via MiXCR and lists one record per CDR3 protein. This repertoire shows roughly 110,000 distinct CDR3 sequences, roughly 19% found once; its top ten account for 2.8%. Study results and caveats: TCRs above 1 in 1000 frequency did not change with DPC sensitization.

CDR1 is DFQATT and CDR2 is SNEGSKA in the germline V gene (reference sequence). This CDR3 has 11 amino acids. The V gene lost 6 bases and the J gene lost 7 bases, with 12 bases spanning the gap. Details on this clonotype: Antigen specificity is unknown.

The starting material, unfractionated whole blood, was used for total RNA extraction. This clonotype was sampled from a human donor in good health. The chain combines TRBV20-1 with TRBJ1-1, with D unclear. In nucleotides, the CDR3 is TGCAGTGCGGGGATTTCATATGAAGCTTTCTTT. Residues: CSAGISYEAFF.